One and the same sample provided the 2 T cell receptor beta chains below, sequenced in a study of blood T cell repertoires in COVID-19. The protocol was immunoSEQ multiplex PCR, while the TCRdb copy is restricted to in-frame clones and leaves out a portion. The sample shows under 130,000 clones, 81% of them seen only once. The sequencing sample was made of peripheral blood. These receptors all stem from a man aged 80 or over with acute or convalescent COVID-19.

The gene calls are TRBV5-1 and TRBJ2-1; 12 nucleotides align to TRBD2. Germline V gives CDR1 SGHRS, CDR2 YFSETQ. This CDR3 has 16 amino acids. V dropped 4 bases and J dropped 0; count of bases not matched to a gene: 2. The chain's CDR3 is CASSLTSGSSYNEQFF. The CDR3 region has the DNA TGCGCCAGCAGCCTGACTAGCGGGAGCTCCTACAATGAGCAGTTCTTC.

The gene calls are TRBV28 and TRBJ1-1, with TRBD1 identical over 7 bases. V lost 5 bases to trimming and J lost 0 bases; unmatched junction nucleotides: 6. This CDR3 spans 15 amino acids. Germline CDR1 is MDHEN and CDR2 is SYDVKM. This chain's CDR3 is CASSLRGPLNTEAFF. DNA for the CDR3: TGTGCCAGCAGTCTTAGGGGGCCCCTGAACACTGAAGCTTTCTTT. Combining the CDR3 with reference TRBV28 and TRBJ1-1 gives the whole variable domain DVKVTQSSRYLVKRTGEKVFLECVQDMDHENMFWYRQDPGLGLRLIYFSYDVKMKEKGDIPEGYSVSREKKERFSLILESASTNQTSMYLCASSLRGPLNTEAFFGQGTRLTVV.